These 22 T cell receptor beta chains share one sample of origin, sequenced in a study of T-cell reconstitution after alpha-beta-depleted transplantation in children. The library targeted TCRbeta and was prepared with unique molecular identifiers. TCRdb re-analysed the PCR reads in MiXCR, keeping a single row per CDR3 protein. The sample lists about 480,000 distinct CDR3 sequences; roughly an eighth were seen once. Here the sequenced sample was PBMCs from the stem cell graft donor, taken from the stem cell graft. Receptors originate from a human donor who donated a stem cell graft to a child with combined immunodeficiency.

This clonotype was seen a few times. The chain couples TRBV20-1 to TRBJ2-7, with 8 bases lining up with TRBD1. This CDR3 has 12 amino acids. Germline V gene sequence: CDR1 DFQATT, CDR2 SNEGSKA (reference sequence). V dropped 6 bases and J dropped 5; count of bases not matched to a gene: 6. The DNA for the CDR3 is TGCAGTGCGCCCGGGACAGGCCACGAGCAGTACTTC. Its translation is CSAPGTGHEQYF.

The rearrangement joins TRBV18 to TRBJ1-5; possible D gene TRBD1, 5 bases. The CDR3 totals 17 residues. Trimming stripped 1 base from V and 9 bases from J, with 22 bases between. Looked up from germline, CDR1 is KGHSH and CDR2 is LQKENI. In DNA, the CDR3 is TGTGCCAGCTCACCACGGGACCTCAGGAGTTCAATGCGGCCCCAGCATTTT. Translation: CASSPRDLRSSMRPQHF.

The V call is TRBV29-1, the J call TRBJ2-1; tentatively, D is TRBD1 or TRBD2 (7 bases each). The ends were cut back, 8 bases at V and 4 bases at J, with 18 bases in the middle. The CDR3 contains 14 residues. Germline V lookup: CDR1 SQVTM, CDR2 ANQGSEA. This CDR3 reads CSSPGEGAYNEQFF. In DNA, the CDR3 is TGCAGCTCTCCCGGGGAGGGGGCATACAATGAGCAGTTCTTC.

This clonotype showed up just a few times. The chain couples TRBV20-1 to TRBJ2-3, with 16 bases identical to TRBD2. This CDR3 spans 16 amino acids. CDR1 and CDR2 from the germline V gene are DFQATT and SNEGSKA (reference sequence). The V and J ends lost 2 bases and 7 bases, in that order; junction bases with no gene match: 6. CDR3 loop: CSARPGTSGGAYTQYF. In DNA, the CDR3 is TGCAGTGCTAGACCCGGGACTAGCGGGGGGGCATATACGCAGTATTTT.

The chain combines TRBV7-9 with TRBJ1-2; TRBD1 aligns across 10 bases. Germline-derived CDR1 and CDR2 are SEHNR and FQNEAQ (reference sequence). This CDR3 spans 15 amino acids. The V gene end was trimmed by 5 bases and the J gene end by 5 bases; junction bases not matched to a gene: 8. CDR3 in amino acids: CASSTTGQGYYGYTF. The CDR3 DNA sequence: TGTGCCAGCAGCACCACGGGACAGGGGTATTATGGCTACACCTTC.

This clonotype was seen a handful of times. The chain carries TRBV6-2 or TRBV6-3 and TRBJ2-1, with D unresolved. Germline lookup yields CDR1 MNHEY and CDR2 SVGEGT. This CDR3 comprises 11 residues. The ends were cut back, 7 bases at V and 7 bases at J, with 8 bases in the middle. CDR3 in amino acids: CASTQANEQFF. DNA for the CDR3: TGTGCCAGCACCCAGGCGAATGAGCAGTTCTTC.

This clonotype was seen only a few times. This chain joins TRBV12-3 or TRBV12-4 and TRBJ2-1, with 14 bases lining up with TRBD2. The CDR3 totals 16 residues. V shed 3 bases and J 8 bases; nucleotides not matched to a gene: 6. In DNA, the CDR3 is TGTGCCAGCAGTTTCCCCGGGACTAGCGGGAGATATGAGCAGTTCTTC. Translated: CASSFPGTSGRYEQFF.

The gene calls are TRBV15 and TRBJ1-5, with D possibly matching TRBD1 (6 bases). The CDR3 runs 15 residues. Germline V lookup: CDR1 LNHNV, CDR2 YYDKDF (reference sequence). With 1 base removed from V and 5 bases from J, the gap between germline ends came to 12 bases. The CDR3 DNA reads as TGTGCCACCAGCAGAGTACAGGGACCTTATCAGCCCCAGCATTTT. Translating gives CATSRVQGPYQPQHF.

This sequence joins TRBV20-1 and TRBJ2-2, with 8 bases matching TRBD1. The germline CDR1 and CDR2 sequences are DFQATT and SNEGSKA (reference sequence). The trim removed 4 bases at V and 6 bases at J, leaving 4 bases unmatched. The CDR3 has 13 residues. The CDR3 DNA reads TGCAGTGCTACATCACAGGGGGCCGGGGAGCTGTTTTTT. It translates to CSATSQGAGELFF.

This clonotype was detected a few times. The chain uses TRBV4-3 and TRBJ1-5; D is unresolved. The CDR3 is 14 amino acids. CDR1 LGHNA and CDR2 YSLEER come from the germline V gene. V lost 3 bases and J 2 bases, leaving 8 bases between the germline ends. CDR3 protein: CASSHLRGNQPQHF. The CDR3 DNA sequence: TGCGCCAGCAGCCATCTTAGAGGCAATCAGCCCCAGCATTTT.

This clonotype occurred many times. The CDR3 nucleotides read TGCAGCGTTGGAGACAGGGGGAGAGATACGCAGTATTTT. Protein: CSVGDRGRDTQYF. The rearrangement links TRBV29-1 to TRBJ2-3; 9 positions agree with TRBD1. This CDR3 has 13 residues. The V segment lost 4 bases and the J segment 5 bases; nucleotides outside the gene matches: 4. Looked up from germline, CDR1 is SQVTM and CDR2 is ANQGSEA.

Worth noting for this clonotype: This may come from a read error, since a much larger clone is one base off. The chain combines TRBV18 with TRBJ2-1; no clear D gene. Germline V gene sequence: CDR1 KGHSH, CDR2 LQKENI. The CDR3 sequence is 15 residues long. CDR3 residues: CAGSPNQDSYNEQFF. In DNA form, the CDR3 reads TGTGCCGGCTCACCGAACCAGGACTCCTACAATGAGCAGTTCTTC.

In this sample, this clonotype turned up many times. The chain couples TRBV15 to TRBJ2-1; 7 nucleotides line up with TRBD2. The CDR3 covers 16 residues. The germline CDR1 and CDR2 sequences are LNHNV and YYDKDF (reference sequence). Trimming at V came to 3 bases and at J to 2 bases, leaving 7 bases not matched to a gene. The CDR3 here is CATSRGGTGAYNEQFF. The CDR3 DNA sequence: TGTGCCACCAGCAGGGGAGGGACGGGGGCCTACAATGAGCAGTTCTTC.

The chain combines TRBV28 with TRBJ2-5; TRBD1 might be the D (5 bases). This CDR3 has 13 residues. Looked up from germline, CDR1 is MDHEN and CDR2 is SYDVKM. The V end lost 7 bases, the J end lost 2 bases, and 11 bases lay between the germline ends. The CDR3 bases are TGTGCCAGCAACTTAGGGGTTCAAGAGACCCAGTACTTC. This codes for CASNLGVQETQYF. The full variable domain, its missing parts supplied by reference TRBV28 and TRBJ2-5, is DVKVTQSSRYLVKRTGEKVFLECVQDMDHENMFWYRQDPGLGLRLIYFSYDVKMKEKGDIPEGYSVSREKKERFSLILESASTNQTSMYLCASNLGVQETQYFGPGTRLLVL.

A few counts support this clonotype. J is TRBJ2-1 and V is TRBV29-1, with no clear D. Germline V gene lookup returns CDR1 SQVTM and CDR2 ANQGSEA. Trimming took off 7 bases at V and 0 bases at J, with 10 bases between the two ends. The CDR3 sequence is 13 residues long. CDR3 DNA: TGCAGCGAGCGTAAGAGCTCCTACAATGAGCAGTTCTTC. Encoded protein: CSERKSSYNEQFF.

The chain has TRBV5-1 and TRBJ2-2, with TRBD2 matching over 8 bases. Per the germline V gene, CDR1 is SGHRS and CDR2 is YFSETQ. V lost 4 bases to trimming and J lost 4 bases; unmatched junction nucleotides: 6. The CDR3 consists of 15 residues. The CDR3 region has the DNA TGCGCCAGCAGCATCGGACTAGCTGTCACCGGGGAGCTGTTTTTT. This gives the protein CASSIGLAVTGELFF.

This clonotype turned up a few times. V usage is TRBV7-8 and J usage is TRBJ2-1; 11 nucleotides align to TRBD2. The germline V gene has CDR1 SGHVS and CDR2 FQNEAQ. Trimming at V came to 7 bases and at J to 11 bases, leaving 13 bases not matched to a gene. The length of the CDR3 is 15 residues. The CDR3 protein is CASTIDASGRIKQFF. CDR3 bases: TGTGCCAGCACCATAGACGCTAGCGGGAGGATCAAGCAGTTCTTC.

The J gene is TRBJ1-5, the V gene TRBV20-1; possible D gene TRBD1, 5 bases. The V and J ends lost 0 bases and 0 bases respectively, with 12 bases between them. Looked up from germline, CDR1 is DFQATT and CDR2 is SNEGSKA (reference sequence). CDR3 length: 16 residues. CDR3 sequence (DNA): TGCAGTGCTAGAGATCCGGGGCCTTATAGCAATCAGCCCCAGCATTTT. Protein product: CSARDPGPYSNQPQHF.

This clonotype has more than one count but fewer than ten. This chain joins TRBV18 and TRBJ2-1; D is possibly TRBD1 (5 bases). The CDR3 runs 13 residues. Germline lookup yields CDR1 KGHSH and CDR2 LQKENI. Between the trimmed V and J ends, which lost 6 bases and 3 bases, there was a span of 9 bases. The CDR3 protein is CASSQGYYNEQFF. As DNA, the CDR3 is TGTGCCAGCTCCCAGGGCTACTACAATGAGCAGTTCTTC.

For the CDR3, the DNA is TGCGCCAGCAGACAGACCCATTCTGGGGCCAACGTCCTGACTTTC. Its translation is CASRQTHSGANVLTF. The chain carries TRBV5-1 and TRBJ2-6; D uncertain. CDR1 is SGHRS, CDR2 YFSETQ, per germline. V was cut by 5 bases and J by 1 base, with 10 bases left in between. The CDR3 consists of 15 residues. Using reference TRBV5-1 and TRBJ2-6 for the parts outside the CDR3, the full variable domain is KAGVTQTPRYLIKTRGQQVTLSCSPISGHRSVSWYQQTPGQGLQFLFEYFSETQRNKGNFPGRFSGRQFSNSRSEMNVSTLELGDSALYLCASRQTHSGANVLTFGAGSRLTVL.

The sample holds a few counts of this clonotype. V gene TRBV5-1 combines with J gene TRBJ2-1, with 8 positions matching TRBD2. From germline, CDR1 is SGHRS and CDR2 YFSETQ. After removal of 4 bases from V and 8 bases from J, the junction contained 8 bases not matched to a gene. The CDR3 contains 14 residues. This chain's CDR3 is CASSVSGGRHEQFF. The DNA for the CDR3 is TGCGCCAGCAGCGTCTCGGGAGGGCGCCATGAGCAGTTCTTC.

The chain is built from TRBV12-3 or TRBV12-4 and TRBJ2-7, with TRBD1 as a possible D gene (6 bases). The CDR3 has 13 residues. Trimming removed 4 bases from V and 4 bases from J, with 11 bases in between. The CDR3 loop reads CASSYRVGYEQYF. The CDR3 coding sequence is TGTGCCAGCAGTTACAGGGTCGGGTACGAGCAGTACTTC.